A selection of T cell receptor beta chains follows, all from one sample in a study of blood T cells in healthy people across ages. MiXCR, run by TCRdb on the 5' RACE reads, gives a single entry per CDR3 protein. The sample has 650,000 to 950,000 distinct CDR3 sequences, 44% seen once. The sequencing input was blood. These receptors were taken from a man between 60 and 75 years old in good health. CDR3s include the opening cysteine and the closing phenylalanine or tryptophan. D genes are given only for firm matches. For some rows the clone size is stated as once, few or many, or as a class when expanded; others skip it.

clone_size	v_call	d_call	j_call	cdr3_aa	cdr3_nt
few	TRBV9	-	TRBJ2-7	CASSVVGRLDEQYF	TGTGCCAGCAGCGTAGTCGGCAGGCTGGATGAGCAGTACTTC
-	TRBV20-1	TRBD1	TRBJ2-7	CSAQGQGAGSYEQYF	TGCAGTGCCCAGGGACAGGGGGCTGGGTCCTACGAGCAGTACTTC
-	TRBV3-1	TRBD2	TRBJ2-5	CASSQPGRAGRKTQYF	TGTGCCAGCAGCCAACCGGGACGAGCGGGGCGGAAGACCCAGTACTTC
-	TRBV4-3	-	TRBJ2-7	CASSSGRVTDLTYEQYF	TGCGCCAGCAGCTCAGGCAGGGTGACGGACCTAACCTACGAGCAGTACTTC
-	TRBV18	-	TRBJ2-7	CASSPRLGSTYEQYF	TGTGCCAGCTCACCACGGCTTGGCAGTACCTACGAGCAGTACTTC
-	TRBV20-1	-	TRBJ2-5	CSALRVGETQYF	TGCAGTGCCCTCAGGGTGGGGGAGACCCAGTACTTC
-	TRBV3-1	-	TRBJ2-1	CASSQSGGSQTQFF	TGTGCCAGCAGCCAGAGTGGAGGGAGCCAGACCCAGTTCTTC
-	TRBV5-1	TRBD2	TRBJ2-1	CASSLRAGVLGNEQFF	TGCGCCAGCAGCTTGAGGGCGGGAGTCCTAGGCAATGAGCAGTTCTTC
few	TRBV20-1	-	TRBJ1-5	CSARDRVGGSNQPQHF	TGCAGTGCTAGAGATAGGGTAGGGGGAAGCAATCAGCCCCAGCATTTT
-	TRBV5-1	-	TRBJ2-1	CASSLDGVSYNEQFF	TGCGCCAGCAGCTTGGACGGGGTCTCCTACAATGAGCAGTTCTTC
-	TRBV2	-	TRBJ2-1	CASKVESNEQFF	TGTGCCAGCAAGGTGGAATCCAATGAGCAGTTCTTC
few	TRBV20-1	-	TRBJ2-1	CSARDVGRGSQDEQFF	TGCAGTGCTAGAGATGTTGGGAGGGGGAGCCAGGATGAGCAGTTCTTC
few	TRBV5-1	-	TRBJ2-7	CASSLDSQGYEQYF	TGCGCCAGCAGCTTGGACAGCCAGGGGTACGAGCAGTACTTC
many	TRBV12-3/TRBV12-4	-	TRBJ1-5	CASSLWVSNQPQHF	TGTGCCAGCAGTTTATGGGTAAGCAATCAGCCCCAGCATTTT
few	TRBV20-1	TRBD1	TRBJ1-6	CSARDLTGTGDYNSPLHF	TGCAGTGCTAGAGACCTTACCGGGACAGGGGACTATAATTCACCCCTCCACTTT
-	TRBV29-1	TRBD2	TRBJ2-5	CSHQTSLQETQYF	TGCAGCCATCAGACTAGCCTCCAAGAGACCCAGTACTTC
many	TRBV15	-	TRBJ1-1	CATSRRGGDNTEAFF	TGTGCCACCAGCAGAAGGGGAGGGGACAACACTGAAGCTTTCTTT
once	TRBV7-2	-	TRBJ1-2	CASSKGTGRNYGYTF	TGTGCCAGCAGCAAAGGTACAGGGCGAAACTATGGCTACACCTTC
-	TRBV6-6	-	TRBJ2-1	CASSRSGRMDNEQFF	TGTGCCAGCAGTCGCTCGGGTCGGATGGACAATGAGCAGTTCTTC
-	TRBV10-3	-	TRBJ2-3	CAIGLNPSTDTQYF	TGTGCCATCGGCTTGAATCCATCCACAGATACGCAGTATTTT
-	TRBV5-1	-	TRBJ2-7	CASSLAGGQGYEQYF	TGCGCCAGCAGCTTGGCCGGGGGACAAGGCTACGAGCAGTACTTC
few	TRBV28	TRBD1	TRBJ1-2	CASSPGDRNYGYTF	TGTGCCAGCAGTCCCGGGGACAGAAACTATGGCTACACCTTC
-	TRBV20-1	TRBD1	TRBJ2-7	CRPEGTGGGYEQYF	TGCAGGCCGGAGGGGACAGGAGGAGGCTACGAGCAGTACTTC
-	TRBV12-3/TRBV12-4	TRBD1	TRBJ1-1	CASTLRQGRRDTEAFF	TGTGCCAGCACCCTGAGACAGGGGAGGAGGGACACTGAAGCTTTCTTT
once	TRBV14	TRBD1	TRBJ2-7	CASSPTGGLYNEQYF	TGTGCCAGCAGCCCTACAGGGGGCCTTTACAATGAGCAGTACTTC
few	TRBV30	TRBD1	TRBJ2-5	CAWSAGTGGQETQYF	TGTGCCTGGAGTGCAGGGACAGGGGGCCAAGAGACCCAGTACTTC
-	TRBV11-2	TRBD1	TRBJ1-2	CASNPRHDRASNGYTF	TGTGCCAGCAACCCTCGACATGACAGGGCGAGCAATGGCTACACCTTC
-	TRBV3-1	-	TRBJ2-1	CASSPNGLGAEQFF	TGTGCCAGCAGCCCCAATGGTTTAGGGGCTGAGCAGTTCTTC
-	TRBV5-5	TRBD1	TRBJ2-7	CASSLWGGTEIEQYF	TGTGCCAGCAGCTTGTGGGGTGGGACAGAAATCGAGCAGTACTTC
few	TRBV4-1	-	TRBJ2-3	CASNLQGSSTDTQYF	TGCGCCAGCAATCTTCAGGGGTCCTCCACAGATACGCAGTATTTT
-	TRBV5-1	-	TRBJ2-3	CASSHRDKTDTQYF	TGCGCCAGCAGCCACAGGGATAAGACAGATACGCAGTATTTT
-	TRBV14	-	TRBJ1-1	CASSEYGRGTEAFF	TGTGCCAGCAGCGAATACGGAAGGGGAACTGAAGCTTTCTTT
-	TRBV10-1	-	TRBJ1-4	CASSENGNEKLFF	TGCGCCAGCAGTGAGAACGGTAACGAAAAACTGTTTTTT
once	TRBV2	-	TRBJ1-6	CASLRGAVNSPLHF	TGTGCCAGCCTCCGGGGGGCCGTAAATTCACCCCTCCACTTT
few	TRBV9	-	TRBJ2-1	CASSLLGTSGNREQFF	TGTGCCAGCAGCCTCTTGGGCACATCGGGTAACCGGGAGCAGTTCTTC
-	TRBV18	-	TRBJ2-3	CASSAASTDTQYF	TGTGCCAGCTCAGCGGCTAGCACAGATACGCAGTATTTT
-	TRBV15	-	TRBJ1-1	CATSRDHGGGAFF	TGTGCCACCAGCAGAGATCACGGGGGAGGAGCTTTCTTT
-	TRBV4-1	-	TRBJ1-1	CASSRITGTADTEAFF	TGCGCCAGCAGCCGGATAACAGGGACTGCAGACACTGAAGCTTTCTTT
few	TRBV12-3/TRBV12-4	-	TRBJ2-3	CASNRGTLKGTDTQYF	TGTGCCAGCAATCGTGGGACGCTAAAAGGCACAGATACGCAGTATTTT
few	TRBV13	-	TRBJ2-3	CASSPDLGITSTDTQYF	TGTGCCAGCAGCCCAGACTTGGGCATAACTAGCACAGATACGCAGTATTTT
few	TRBV6-2/TRBV6-3	-	TRBJ2-5	CASSTLRGQLQETQYF	TGTGCCAGCAGTACGCTGCGGGGCCAGTTACAAGAGACCCAGTACTTC
few	TRBV3-1	-	TRBJ2-5	CASSQEGSSNYQETQYF	TGTGCCAGCAGCCAAGAGGGGTCTAGCAACTACCAAGAGACCCAGTACTTC
few	TRBV7-8	-	TRBJ2-5	CASSPQGSIGQETQYF	TGTGCCAGCAGCCCCCAGGGCTCCATTGGACAAGAGACCCAGTACTTC
-	TRBV4-3	-	TRBJ2-5	CASSQVTGTGQYF	TGCGCCAGCAGCCAGGTCACCGGGACCGGCCAGTACTTC
-	TRBV9	TRBD1	TRBJ2-5	CASSSRWQGDRNEQYF	TGTGCCAGCAGCTCCCGTTGGCAGGGGGACAGGAATGAGCAGTACTTC
-	TRBV20-1	TRBD1	TRBJ1-1	CSARDRVVVTEAFF	TGCAGTGCTCGGGACAGGGTCGTTGTGACTGAAGCTTTCTTT
few	TRBV3-1	-	TRBJ1-1	CASSHGGGMNTEAFF	TGTGCCAGCAGCCATGGGGGGGGAATGAACACTGAAGCTTTCTTT
once	TRBV15	TRBD1	TRBJ1-1	CATSRQGASTEAFF	TGTGCCACCAGCAGACAGGGGGCATCCACTGAAGCTTTCTTT
-	TRBV3-1	-	TRBJ2-7	CASSTIHEQYF	TGTGCCAGCAGCACGATTCACGAGCAGTACTTC
-	TRBV19	TRBD2	TRBJ2-1	CASRMGSGPQQFF	TGTGCCAGTAGAATGGGTAGCGGGCCGCAACAGTTCTTC
-	TRBV5-1	-	TRBJ2-5	CASSSSATRETQYF	TGCGCCAGCAGTTCTTCCGCGACACGCGAGACCCAGTACTTC
-	TRBV12-3/TRBV12-4	-	TRBJ2-5	CASSLPGHKGQQYF	TGTGCCAGCAGTTTACCGGGGCATAAAGGGCAGCAGTACTTC
-	TRBV4-3	TRBD1	TRBJ2-7	CASSQVATGNYEQYF	TGCGCCAGCAGCCAAGTTGCGACAGGGAACTACGAGCAGTACTTC
few	TRBV11-3	TRBD1	TRBJ2-7	CASSLRTGADYEQYF	TGTGCCAGCAGCCTACGGACAGGGGCGGATTACGAGCAGTACTTC
-	TRBV12-5	TRBD2	TRBJ2-7	CASGRQYTTGGLYEQYF	TGTGCTAGTGGAAGACAATACACAACGGGGGGGCTCTACGAGCAGTACTTC